The 13 T cell receptor beta chains given below trace back to one sample, sequenced in a study of blood T cell repertoires in COVID-19. TCRdb's table, derived via immunoSEQ multiplex PCR, lists solely in-frame clones and lacks some. Among hundreds of thousands of clones listed, approximately 82% were seen once. Sequenced material: peripheral blood. The receptors come from an elderly man with acute or convalescent COVID-19.

The chain has TRBV4-1 and TRBJ2-5; TRBD1 matches 9 bases. The CDR3 is 11 amino acids. Trimming at V came to 3 bases and at J to 13 bases, leaving 3 bases not matched to a gene. Germline V gene sequence: CDR1 MGHRA, CDR2 YSYEKL. CDR3 region: CASSHYRGLYF. CDR3 nucleotide sequence: TGCGCCAGCAGCCACTACAGGGGGCTGTACTTC.

The V gene is TRBV19, the J gene TRBJ1-6; 10 positions match TRBD1. Germline-derived CDR1 and CDR2 are LNHDA and SQIVND (reference sequence). The CDR3 covers 16 residues. Trimming took 5 bases from V and 8 from J; bases not matched to a gene: 9. The CDR3, as DNA: TGTGCCAGTAGTTCCGCCAGGACAGGGGGTTATTCACCCCTCCACTTT. Protein: CASSSARTGGYSPLHF.

The V gene is TRBV19, the J gene TRBJ1-2, with D uncertain. The length of the CDR3 is 13 residues. Germline-derived CDR1 and CDR2 are LNHDA and SQIVND (reference sequence). With 3 bases removed from V and 7 bases from J, the gap between germline ends came to 12 bases. The CDR3 region is CASSISQAGGYTF. DNA for the CDR3: TGTGCCAGTAGTATCTCGCAGGCGGGTGGCTACACCTTC.

The rearrangement joins TRBV27 to TRBJ1-6; D is unclear. The CDR3 length is 16 residues. Germline loops: CDR1 MNHEY, CDR2 SMNVEV (reference sequence). Trimming shortened V by 2 bases and J by 4 bases, and 12 bases separated the two germline ends. CDR3 coding DNA: TGTGCCAGCAGTTTAGCGGCGTATGGATATAATTCACCCCTCCACTTT. Encoded protein: CASSLAAYGYNSPLHF.

This chain links TRBV2 with TRBJ1-5; a possible D gene is TRBD1 (5 bases). V was trimmed by 8 bases and J by 11 bases, leaving 19 bases between them. CDR3 length: 13 amino acids. Germline V CDR1 and CDR2: SNHLY, FYNNEI. Written as DNA, the CDR3 is TGTGCCAGCTGTCCCGACAGCTCCTTTGCCCAGCATTTT. Translated, it gives CASCPDSSFAQHF.

This clone has more than one count but fewer than ten. The CDR3 region has the DNA TGTGCCAGCAGCTTAGAGGCAGTACAGGTGAGAGCCATGAACACTGAAGCTTTCTTT. Translated, it gives CASSLEAVQVRAMNTEAFF. The chain joins TRBV11-2 to TRBJ1-1, with D possibly being TRBD1 (5 bases). The CDR3 has 19 residues. Germline CDR1 and CDR2: SGHAT and FQNNGV. The V and J ends lost 0 bases and 0 bases respectively, with 20 bases between them.

V is TRBV21-1 and J is TRBJ1-2; the table names TRBD1, a call not compared with the DNA. TRBV21-1 is described as a pseudogene. The CDR3 has 17 residues. CDR3 protein: CASSSNRTGSFNYGYTF. In DNA, the CDR3 is TGTGCCAGCAGCTCGAATCGGACAGGGAGTTTTAACTATGGCTACACCTTC.

This chain uses TRBV5-1 with TRBJ2-6, with TRBD2 as a possible D gene (5 bases). Trimming took 4 bases from V and 0 from J, leaving 23 bases between them. Germline V gives CDR1 SGHRS, CDR2 YFSETQ. The CDR3 extends over 20 amino acids. The CDR3 here is CASSRATLPGSSSGANVLTF. CDR3 sequence (DNA): TGCGCCAGCAGCCGGGCTACACTACCGGGGTCGAGCTCTGGGGCCAACGTCCTGACTTTC.

In this sample, this clone turned up once. The chain employs TRBV6-6 and TRBJ2-7, with TRBD1 matching 7 bases. J lost 0 bases, V lost 6 bases, and 2 bases had no gene match. Germline lookup yields CDR1 MNHNY and CDR2 SVGAGI (reference sequence). The CDR3 loop spans 13 amino acids. As DNA, the CDR3 is TGTGCCAGCAGGACAGGGAGCTCCTACGAGCAGTACTTC. It encodes CASRTGSSYEQYF.

The DNA for the CDR3 is TGTGCCAGCACCGTATACCGGGGGGGGCATTCACCCCTCCACTTT. This codes for CASTVYRGGHSPLHF. The gene calls are TRBV6-5 and TRBJ1-6; a weak D match, TRBD1 (6 bases). V was trimmed by 7 bases and J by 8 bases, leaving 18 bases between them. This CDR3 is built from 15 residues. CDR1 and CDR2 from the germline V gene are MNHEY and SVGAGI.

This clone has a handful of counts. This rearrangement joins TRBV6-5 to TRBJ2-7; 8 bases are a match to TRBD2. Germline loops: CDR1 MNHEY, CDR2 SVGAGI. The CDR3 spans 13 residues. V trimming: 7 bases; J trimming: 5 bases; junction bases outside the gene matches: 7. This chain's CDR3 is CASKRSGSHEQYF. The DNA of the CDR3 is TGTGCCAGCAAAAGAAGCGGGAGCCACGAGCAGTACTTC.

CDR3 DNA: TGTGCCAGCAGGGGACATCTAGCCAAAAACATTCAGTACTTC. Protein product: CASRGHLAKNIQYF. V usage is TRBV28 and J usage is TRBJ2-4; a weak D match, TRBD1 (6 bases). The V gene lost 6 bases and the J gene lost 0 bases, with 9 bases spanning the gap. Germline values: CDR1 MDHEN, CDR2 SYDVKM. The CDR3 spans 14 residues.

This clone was observed once. The V and J genes are TRBV11-2 and TRBJ1-5; the D is unclear. The CDR3 sequence is 12 residues long. V lost 4 bases to trimming and J lost 9 bases, with 10 bases between them. Germline assignment: CDR1 SGHAT and CDR2 FQNNGV. CDR3 coding DNA: TGTGCCAGCAGCTCCGAGTTTGGGCCCCAGCATTTT. It encodes CASSSEFGPQHF. Complete variable domain (other parts from reference TRBV11-2 and TRBJ1-5): EAGVAQSPRYKIIEKRQSVAFWCNPISGHATLYWYQQILGQGPKLLIQFQNNGVVDDSQLPKDRFSAERLKGVDSTLKIQPAKLEDSAVYLCASSSEFGPQHFGDGTRLSIL.